Listed below are T cell receptor beta chains from one sample, sequenced in a study of multiple sclerosis patients with progressive multifocal leukoencephalopathy. TCRdb's copy holds only in-frame clones and misses some; the assay was immunoSEQ multiplex PCR. This table has under 40,000 clones, 85% to 95% appearing once. Sequenced: PBMCs. These receptors all stem from a man aged 30-40 years with multiple sclerosis. The conserved cysteine and the conserved F or W are not part of the CDR3 here.

>TRBV5-4|TRBJ2-1
ASSTDRGRYNEQF
>TRBV9|TRBJ2-7
ASSPGQGYEQY
>TRBV6-5|TRBJ2-3
AGRDGHTQY
>TRBV7-7|TRBJ2-3
ASSLRTGTFDTQY
>TRBV4-3|TRBJ2-7
ASSQDWRAGALFPYEQY
>TRBV19|TRBJ2-1
ASSIRTSGKYNEQF
>TRBV19|TRBJ2-1
ATQREGTNEQF
>TRBV10-3|TRBJ2-5
AISEGWSVQETQY
>TRBV4-1|TRBJ2-7
ASSQFALPRYEQY
>TRBV20-1|TRBJ2-1
SAVPLGEQF
>TRBV19|TRBJ1-1
ASSSTRKNTEAF
>TRBV6-5|TRBJ1-2
ASRLDSNYGYT
>TRBV5-6|TRBJ2-7
ASSLRGFSYEQY
>TRBV6-1|TRBJ2-7
ASTTSGWGEQY
>TRBV7-9|TRBJ1-2
ASSNSRTGPGTT
>TRBV11-2|TRBJ2-2
ASSRMIRGSNTGELF
>TRBV7-2|TRBJ1-2
ASSVRDRDNYGYT
>TRBV7-3|TRBJ2-7
ASSEGTGASYEQY
>TRBV7-2|TRBJ2-3
ASSWRPGGRSTDTQY
>TRBV11-2|TRBJ1-3
ASSPRRNSAGNTIY
>TRBV7-9|TRBJ2-5
ASSATSQETQY
>TRBV18|TRBJ2-7
ASSLVGTSYEQY
>TRBV19|TRBJ1-1
ASSSPDILNTEAF